Here is one T cell receptor (beta chain) with its context. This clonotype was detected many times. Its antigen remains undetermined. The input lacks base qualities; no much larger clone sits a single base away. Sequencing took place on an Illumina NovaSeq 6000. TCRalpha and TCRbeta cDNA libraries were built by 5'RACE with constant-segment primers, adding sample barcodes and unique molecular identifiers. Trizol reagent was used to extract RNA from every sample. Libraries were amplified in two PCR steps, with a second sample barcode and Illumina TruSeq adapters added in the second step. The libraries were sequenced on an Illumina NovaSeq using 2 x 150 bp paired-end reads. Per the authors' processing: Demultiplexing of reads and collapsing into UMI-guided consensus sequences were performed with migec v1.2.7. Using mixcr v2.1.11, UMI consensuses were aligned to TRA and TRB V and J templates and then assembled into clonotypes. A clonotype was counted as expanded or contracted only if both edgeR and NoisET called the change significant, with noise models trained on biological replicates. edgeR calls used a false discovery rate-adjusted p below 0.01 and a log2 fold-change threshold of 1. As an exploratory analysis of dynamics, max-normalized trajectories of the 1000 most abundant clonotypes were examined by PCA with hierarchical clustering. Each responding clone was given a CD4 or CD8 phenotype based on the CD4+ and CD8+ repertoires, which had been sequenced separately. TCRdb reprocessed the public reads (quality trimming at Q25 with fastp, clone calling with MiXCR) and kept in-frame beta chains. Rows with a matching CDR3 protein are joined into one entry that keeps the most common DNA and genes. The V and J calls were determined by TCRdb, not by the authors. The sample includes roughly 28,000 distinct CDR3 sequences, with 12% observed a single time. The ten largest clones add up to around 15% of the sample.

This specimen comes from a study of T-cell memory formation after mild COVID-19 (dated by TCRdb to about 2021). Regarding the study in general: TCR sequence clusters from the two donors were found to be largely donor specific. T-cell clones expanding and contracting after mild COVID-19 in a couple of donors were tracked by longitudinal TCRalpha and TCRbeta repertoire sequencing. Two young, previously healthy adult volunteers, one female and one male, were included in the cohort. Paper-wide results and their limitations: SARS-CoV-2 specificity was not confirmed for the second-wave clones peaking on day 37. Some responding clones were detected in pre-infection memory, which suggested that pre-existing cross-reactive memory T cells had joined the SARS-CoV-2 response. Clones that contracted from day 15 to 85 showed balanced CD4/CD8 phenotypes, whereas a second wave of clones that expanded from day 15 to 37 leaned towards CD4+. Contracting CD4+ clones appeared mostly in the CM and EM memory subsets, whereas CD8+ clones were enriched in EMRA. The study included only two mild cases, and larger cohorts that include severe cases with pre-infection samples were judged to be necessary.

V has 3 bases trimmed and J has 2 bases trimmed; junction bases matching no gene number 9. Based on the germline V gene, the CDR1 and CDR2 sequences are LGHNA and YNFKEQ. Taken from cysteine to phenylalanine, the CDR3 has 17 residues. The entry retains the CDR3 DNA only, 51 bases that are in frame from base 1. PBMCs were isolated by Ficoll-Paque density gradient centrifugation. Sequencing used PBMCs or a T cell subset sorted from them (not recorded which). The clonotype was recovered from an adult woman who had mild COVID-19 (a few samples of this study predate the infection). The sample titles of this study are shuffled in the database, so cell type and time point are left out; the donor was told from shared clones. This sequence uses TRBV4-2 and TRBJ2-7, with 11 central nucleotides matching TRBD2. The CDR3 protein sequence reads: CASSHTLTTSGTYEQYF. The base sequence is TGTGCCAGCAGCCACACATTGACGACTAGCGGGACCTACGAGCAGTACTTC.